Listed below are T cell receptor beta chains from one sample, sequenced in a study of cytomegalovirus exposure and HLA in healthy donors. Measured with immunoSEQ multiplex PCR; TCRdb has only the in-frame clones, and not every one. The table lists approximately 150,000 clones, about 69% of them singletons. Specimen: PBMCs. These receptor sequences come from a human donor in good health. Both conserved end residues are part of each CDR3. The order of the fields is D gene, J gene, clone size, V gene, CDR3 DNA, CDR3 protein. A D gene is named only where the DNA matches it firmly. Clone size, where shown, is once, few, many, or a class for clones that have expanded.

d_call: TRBD1
j_call: TRBJ2-2
clone_size: NA
v_call: TRBV10-2
cdr3_nt: TGCGCCAGCAGTGAGTCGGTCGGACAGGGGAACACCGGGGAGCTGTTTTTT
cdr3_aa: CASSESVGQGNTGELFF

d_call: TRBD2
j_call: TRBJ2-3
clone_size: NA
v_call: TRBV9
cdr3_nt: TGTGCCAGCAGCGCAGGGACTAGCGTATTCACAGATACGCAGTATTTT
cdr3_aa: CASSAGTSVFTDTQYF

d_call: NA
j_call: TRBJ1-1
clone_size: NA
v_call: TRBV4-1
cdr3_nt: TGCGCCAGCAGCCTATTTAACGAGGGAACTGAAGCTTTCTTT
cdr3_aa: CASSLFNEGTEAFF

d_call: NA
j_call: TRBJ1-1
clone_size: NA
v_call: TRBV19
cdr3_nt: TGTGCCAGTAGTATAGACGAGGACAGGAACACTGAAGCTTTCTTT
cdr3_aa: CASSIDEDRNTEAFF

d_call: NA
j_call: TRBJ1-2
clone_size: NA
v_call: TRBV19
cdr3_nt: TGTGCCAGTAGTATTGAGGGGGATTCTGGCTACACCTTC
cdr3_aa: CASSIEGDSGYTF

d_call: TRBD1
j_call: TRBJ1-1
clone_size: NA
v_call: TRBV28
cdr3_nt: TGTGCCAGCAGGAAACAGGGGATCGCTGAAGCTTTCTTT
cdr3_aa: CASRKQGIAEAFF

d_call: TRBD2
j_call: TRBJ2-7
clone_size: NA
v_call: TRBV6-6
cdr3_nt: TGTGCCAGCAGTTACGGGACTAGCGAGCAGTACTTC
cdr3_aa: CASSYGTSEQYF

d_call: NA
j_call: TRBJ2-7
clone_size: NA
v_call: TRBV9
cdr3_nt: TGTGCCAGCAGCGTAAGTGGAGGAGGGTCCTACGAGCAGTACTTC
cdr3_aa: CASSVSGGGSYEQYF

d_call: TRBD2
j_call: TRBJ2-3
clone_size: NA
v_call: TRBV6-5
cdr3_nt: TGTGCCAGCAGTAGCGGGGGGGCCACAGATACGCAGTATTTT
cdr3_aa: CASSSGGATDTQYF

d_call: TRBD1
j_call: TRBJ1-1
clone_size: once
v_call: TRBV7-3
cdr3_nt: TGTGCCAGCAGGTTGACAGGGACCACTGAAGCTTTCTTT
cdr3_aa: CASRLTGTTEAFF

d_call: NA
j_call: TRBJ2-7
clone_size: NA
v_call: TRBV9
cdr3_nt: TGTGCCAGCAGCGCCCACCAGGTAGACGAGCAGTACTTC
cdr3_aa: CASSAHQVDEQYF